The text below deals with one T cell receptor beta chain. Its target is not known. With V trimmed by 4 bases and J by 1 base, 4 bases remained unmatched. CDR3 length: 15 residues. In germline, CDR1 is SGHRS, CDR2 YFSETQ. These data originate in a study of chemoradiotherapy in HPV16-positive cancers. The repertoire was sequenced with immunoSEQ multiplex PCR; TCRdb's copy has only in-frame clones and lacks some. Altogether several thousand clones are present, 95% to 96% being singletons, with the ten largest covering 3% to 3.5%. General observations from the study: Better recurrence-free survival went with HPV-responsive T-cell expansion in HPV16-positive patients.

The receptor's source is a human donor with HPV-associated anogenital cancer. This chain connects TRBV5-1 to TRBJ2-3; 9 bases map to TRBD2. This sample comprised tumor tissue, obtained from a patient who underwent chemoradiotherapy. CDR3 nucleotides: TGCGCCAGCAGCCCCTGGACTAGCGGCACAGATACGCAGTATTTT. This encodes CASSPWTSGTDTQYF.